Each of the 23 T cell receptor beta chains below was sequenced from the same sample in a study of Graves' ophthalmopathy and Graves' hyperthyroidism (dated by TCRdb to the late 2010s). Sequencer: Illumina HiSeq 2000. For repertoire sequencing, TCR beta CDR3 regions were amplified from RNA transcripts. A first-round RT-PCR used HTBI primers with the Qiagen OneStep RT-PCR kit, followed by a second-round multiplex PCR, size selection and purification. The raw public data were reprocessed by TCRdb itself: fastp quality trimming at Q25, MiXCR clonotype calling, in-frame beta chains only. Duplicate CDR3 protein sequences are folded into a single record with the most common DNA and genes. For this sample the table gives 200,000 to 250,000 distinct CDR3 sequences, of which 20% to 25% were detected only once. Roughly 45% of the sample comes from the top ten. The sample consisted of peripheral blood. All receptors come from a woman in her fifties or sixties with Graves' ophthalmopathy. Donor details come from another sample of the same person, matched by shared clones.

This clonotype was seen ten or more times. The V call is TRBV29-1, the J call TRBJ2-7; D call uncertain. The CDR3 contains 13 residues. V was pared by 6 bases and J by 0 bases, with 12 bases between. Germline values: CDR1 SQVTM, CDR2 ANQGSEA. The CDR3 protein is CSVLPVGSYEQYF. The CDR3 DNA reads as TGCAGCGTCCTCCCGGTCGGCTCCTACGAGCAGTACTTC.

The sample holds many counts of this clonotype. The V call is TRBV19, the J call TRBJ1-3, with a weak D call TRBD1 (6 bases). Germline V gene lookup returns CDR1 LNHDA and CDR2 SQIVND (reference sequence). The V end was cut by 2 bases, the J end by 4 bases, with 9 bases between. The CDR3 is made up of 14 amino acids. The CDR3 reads CASSIRGRGNTIYF. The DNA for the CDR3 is TGTGCCAGTAGTATACGGGGGCGCGGAAACACCATATATTTT.

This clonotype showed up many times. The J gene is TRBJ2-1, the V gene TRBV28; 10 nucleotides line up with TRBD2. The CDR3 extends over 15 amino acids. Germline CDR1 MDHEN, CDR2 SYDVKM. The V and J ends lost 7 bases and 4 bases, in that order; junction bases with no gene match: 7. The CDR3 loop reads CASTDTSGTYNEQFF. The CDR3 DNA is TGTGCCAGCACCGACACTAGCGGGACGTACAATGAGCAGTTCTTC.

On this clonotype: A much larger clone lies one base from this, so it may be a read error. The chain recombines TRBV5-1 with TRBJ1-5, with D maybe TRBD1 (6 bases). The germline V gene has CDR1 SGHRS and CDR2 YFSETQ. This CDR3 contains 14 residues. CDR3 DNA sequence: TGCGTCAGCAGCCCTGAGGCAGGGGATCAGCCCCAGCATTTT. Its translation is CVSSPEAGDQPQHF.

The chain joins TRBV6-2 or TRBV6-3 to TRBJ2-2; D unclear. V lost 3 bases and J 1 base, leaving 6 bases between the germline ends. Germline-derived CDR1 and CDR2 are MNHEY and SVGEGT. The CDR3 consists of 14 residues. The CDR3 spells CASSYDGNTGELFF. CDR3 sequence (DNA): TGTGCCAGCAGTTATGACGGGAACACCGGGGAGCTGTTTTTT.

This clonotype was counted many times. In DNA form, the CDR3 reads TGTGCCACCAGCAGATATCGGGACGAAGCCAAAAACATTCAGTACTTC. Translation: CATSRYRDEAKNIQYF. The rearrangement joins TRBV15 to TRBJ2-4; D is perhaps TRBD1 or TRBD2 (5 bases each). The V end was cut by 2 bases, the J end by 0 bases, with 11 bases between. The germline V gene has CDR1 LNHNV and CDR2 YYDKDF (reference sequence). CDR3 size: 16 residues.

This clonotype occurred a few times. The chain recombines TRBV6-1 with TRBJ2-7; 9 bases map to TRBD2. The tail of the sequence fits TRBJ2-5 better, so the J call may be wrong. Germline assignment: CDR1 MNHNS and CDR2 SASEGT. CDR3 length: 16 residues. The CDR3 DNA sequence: TGTGCCAGCAGTGAGGCTGGCGGGAGGGTCGCGGAGACCCAGTACTTC. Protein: CASSEAGGRVAETQYF.

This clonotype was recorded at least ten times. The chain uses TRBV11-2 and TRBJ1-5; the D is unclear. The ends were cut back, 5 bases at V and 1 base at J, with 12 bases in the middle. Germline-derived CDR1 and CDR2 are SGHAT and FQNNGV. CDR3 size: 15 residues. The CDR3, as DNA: TGTGCCAGCAGCCCTCTGGGAGAGAGCAATCAGCCCCAGCATTTT. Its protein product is CASSPLGESNQPQHF.

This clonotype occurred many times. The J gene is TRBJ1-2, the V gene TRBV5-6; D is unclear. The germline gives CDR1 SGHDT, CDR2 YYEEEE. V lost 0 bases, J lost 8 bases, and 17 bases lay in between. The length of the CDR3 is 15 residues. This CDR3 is CASSLGPGTLRGYTF. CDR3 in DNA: TGTGCCAGCAGCTTGGGGCCAGGCACCCTTCGGGGCTACACCTTC.

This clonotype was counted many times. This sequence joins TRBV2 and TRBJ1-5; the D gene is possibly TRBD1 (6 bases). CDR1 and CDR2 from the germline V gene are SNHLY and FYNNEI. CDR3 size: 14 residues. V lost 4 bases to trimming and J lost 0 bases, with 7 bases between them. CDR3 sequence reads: CASSGTVSNQPQHF. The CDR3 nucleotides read TGTGCCAGCAGTGGGACAGTTAGCAATCAGCCCCAGCATTTT.

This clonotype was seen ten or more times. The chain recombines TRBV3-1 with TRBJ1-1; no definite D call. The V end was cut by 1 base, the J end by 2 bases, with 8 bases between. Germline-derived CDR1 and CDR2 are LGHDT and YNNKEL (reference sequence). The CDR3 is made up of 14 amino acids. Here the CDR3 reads CASSQVRANTEAFF. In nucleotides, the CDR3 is TGTGCCAGCAGCCAAGTTAGGGCAAACACTGAAGCTTTCTTT.

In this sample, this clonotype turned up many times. The CDR3 loop is CSLRRRAYEQYF. The CDR3, as DNA: TGCAGTCTGAGGCGGCGAGCCTACGAGCAGTACTTC. This rearrangement joins TRBV20-1 to TRBJ2-7; unclear D gene. Germline CDR1 reads DFQATT; CDR2 reads SNEGSKA (reference sequence). The germline V and J ends were trimmed by 8 bases and 2 bases, with 13 bases remaining between them. This CDR3 is built from 12 residues.

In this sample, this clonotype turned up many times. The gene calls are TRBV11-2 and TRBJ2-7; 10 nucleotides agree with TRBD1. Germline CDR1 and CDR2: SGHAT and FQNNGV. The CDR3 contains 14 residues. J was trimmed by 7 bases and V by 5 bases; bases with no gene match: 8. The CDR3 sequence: CASSSRQGAGEQYF. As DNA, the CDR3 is TGTGCCAGCAGCAGTAGACAGGGGGCGGGGGAGCAGTACTTC.

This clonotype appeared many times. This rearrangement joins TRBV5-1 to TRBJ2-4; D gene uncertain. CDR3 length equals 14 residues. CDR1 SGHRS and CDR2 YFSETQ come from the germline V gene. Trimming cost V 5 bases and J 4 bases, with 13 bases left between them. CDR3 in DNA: TGCGCCAGCAGTCCCAGCGTCCTAAAAAACATTCAGTACTTC. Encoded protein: CASSPSVLKNIQYF.

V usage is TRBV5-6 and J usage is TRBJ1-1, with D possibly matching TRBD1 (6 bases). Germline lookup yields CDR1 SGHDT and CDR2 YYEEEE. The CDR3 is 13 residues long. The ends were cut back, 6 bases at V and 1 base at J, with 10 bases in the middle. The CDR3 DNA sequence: TGTGCCAGCATCCGCAGGGGGAACACTGAAGCTTTCTTT. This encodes CASIRRGNTEAFF.

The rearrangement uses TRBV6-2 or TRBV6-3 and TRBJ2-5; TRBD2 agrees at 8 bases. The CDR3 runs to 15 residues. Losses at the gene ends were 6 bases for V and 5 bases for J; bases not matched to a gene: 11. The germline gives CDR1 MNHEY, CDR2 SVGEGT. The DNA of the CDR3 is TGTGCCAGCAGGGGACAATATCGGGAGGGGGAGACCCAGTACTTC. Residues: CASRGQYREGETQYF.

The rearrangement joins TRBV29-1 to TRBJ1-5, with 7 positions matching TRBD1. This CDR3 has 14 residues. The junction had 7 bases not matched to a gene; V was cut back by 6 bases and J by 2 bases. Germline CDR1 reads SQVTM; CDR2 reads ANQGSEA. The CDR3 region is CSVSEGAGNQPQHF. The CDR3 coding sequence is TGCAGCGTGAGTGAGGGGGCCGGCAATCAGCCCCAGCATTTT.

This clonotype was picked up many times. CDR3 sequence reads: CASSVGGGQRTQYF. The CDR3 region has the DNA TGTGCCAGCAGCGTTGGTGGAGGTCAGAGGACCCAGTACTTC. The rearrangement uses TRBV9 and TRBJ2-5; D possibly corresponds to TRBD2 (5 bases). CDR1 and CDR2 (germline): SGDLS, YYNGEE. V was clipped by 2 bases and J by 7 bases, with 15 bases between them. This CDR3 is 14 amino acids long. Combining the CDR3 with reference TRBV9 and TRBJ2-5 gives the whole variable domain DSGVTQTPKHLITATGQRVTLRCSPRSGDLSVYWYQQSLDQGLQFLIQYYNGEERAKGNILERFSAQQFPDLHSELNLSSLELGDSALYFCASSVGGGQRTQYFGPGTRLLVL.

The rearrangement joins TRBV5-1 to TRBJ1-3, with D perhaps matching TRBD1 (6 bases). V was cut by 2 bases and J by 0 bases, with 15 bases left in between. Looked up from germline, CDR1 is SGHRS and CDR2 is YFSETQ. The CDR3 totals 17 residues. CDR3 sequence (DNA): TGCGCCAGCAGCTTTACCGGGACACCTAACTCTGGAAACACCATATATTTT. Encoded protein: CASSFTGTPNSGNTIYF. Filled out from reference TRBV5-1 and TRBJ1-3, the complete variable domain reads KAGVTQTPRYLIKTRGQQVTLSCSPISGHRSVSWYQQTPGQGLQFLFEYFSETQRNKGNFPGRFSGRQFSNSRSEMNVSTLELGDSALYLCASSFTGTPNSGNTIYFGEGSWLTVV.

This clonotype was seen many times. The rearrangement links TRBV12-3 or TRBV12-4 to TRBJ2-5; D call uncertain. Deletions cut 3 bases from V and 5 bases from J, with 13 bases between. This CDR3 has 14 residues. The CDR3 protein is CASSFSRPLETQYF. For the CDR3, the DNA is TGTGCCAGCAGTTTTTCGCGGCCCCTCGAGACCCAGTACTTC.

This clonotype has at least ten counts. The CDR3 bases are TGTGCCAGCAGCTTCACAGGGCGCAATCAGCCCCAGCATTTT. It codes for CASSFTGRNQPQHF. The V call is TRBV11-2, the J call TRBJ1-5; D perhaps matches TRBD1 (6 bases). V was clipped by 3 bases and J by 2 bases, with 8 bases between them. There are 14 residues in the CDR3. The germline V gene encodes CDR1 SGHAT and CDR2 FQNNGV.

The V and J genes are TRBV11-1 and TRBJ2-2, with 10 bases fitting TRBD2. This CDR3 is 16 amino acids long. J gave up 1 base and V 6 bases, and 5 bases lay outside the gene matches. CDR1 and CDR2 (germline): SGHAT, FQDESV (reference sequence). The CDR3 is CASSLRTSGNTGELFF. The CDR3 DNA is TGTGCCAGCAGTCTTCGGACTAGCGGGAACACCGGGGAGCTGTTTTTT.

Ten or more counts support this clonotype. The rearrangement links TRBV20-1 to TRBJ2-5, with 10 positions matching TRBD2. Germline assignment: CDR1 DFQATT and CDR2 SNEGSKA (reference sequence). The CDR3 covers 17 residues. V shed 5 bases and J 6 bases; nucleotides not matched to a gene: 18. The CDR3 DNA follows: TGCAGTGCTGCCTCCCCTAGCGGGAGAAAGGGTAAAAAGACCCAGTACTTC. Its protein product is CSAASPSGRKGKKTQYF.